These T cell receptor beta chains were read from a single sample in a study of Graves' ophthalmopathy and Graves' hyperthyroidism. TCRdb reanalysed the multiplex PCR reads using MiXCR and keeps one entry per CDR3 protein. This sample has more than 300,000 distinct CDR3 sequences, with 15% found just once. The sample was peripheral blood. The receptors here all came from a woman between 18 and 30 years old with stable Graves' hyperthyroidism. Both conserved end residues are part of each CDR3. A D gene is named only where the DNA matches it firmly. Clone sizes are given selectively: once, few, many, or a class where the clone is expanded.

many TRBJ1-2 TRBD1 TRBV24-1 CATSDDAGTDYGYTF TGTGCCACCAGTGACGATGCCGGGACAGACTATGGCTACACCTTC
. TRBJ2-7 . TRBV2 CASSEGVWVGGYEQYF TGTGCCAGCAGTGAGGGGGTTTGGGTTGGCGGGTACGAACAGTACTTC
. TRBJ2-6 . TRBV6-5 CASSLGLAPGANVLTF TGTGCCAGCAGTTTGGGCCTTGCCCCTGGGGCCAACGTCCTGACTTTC
many TRBJ1-1 . TRBV6-1 CASRQGPTNTEAFF TGTGCCAGCCGGCAGGGACCGACGAACACTGAAGCTTTCTTT
many TRBJ2-5 . TRBV7-2 CASSLMDQETQYF TGTGCCAGCAGCTTAATGGACCAAGAGACCCAGTACTTC
many TRBJ2-7 TRBD1 TRBV27 CASSFGTGLEQYF TGTGCCAGCAGTTTCGGGACAGGGCTCGAGCAGTACTTC
many TRBJ1-2 . TRBV20-1 CSAEGANYGYTF TGCAGTGCCGAGGGGGCTAACTATGGCTACACCTTC
. TRBJ2-7 . TRBV6-2/TRBV6-3 CASSYMVYEQYF TGTGCCAGTAGTTATATGGTTTACGAGCAGTACTTC
many TRBJ2-5 . TRBV2 CAALPGYQETQYF TGCGCCGCCCTTCCAGGATACCAAGAGACCCAGTACTTC
. TRBJ2-7 . TRBV12-3/TRBV12-4 CASSRGDTRYF TGTGCCAGCAGTCGAGGGGACACTAGGTACTTC